This TCR beta chain was sequenced for a study of blood T cells in healthy people across ages (dated by TCRdb to about 2015). Describing the broader study: Template switching captured roughly one uniquely barcoded TCR beta cDNA molecule per two T cells in model experiments. To track age-related changes in TCR beta repertoire diversity, the study relied on deep sequencing normalized with unique cDNA molecular identifiers. The donors were divided into four age groups: young (average around 15 years), middle-aged (about 40), aged (approximately 62) and long-lived (roughly 82). To avoid experimental bias, donors of different ages were spread randomly across the sequencing lanes. Using the same blood draw, the study looked at two additional independent replicas of 1 million unique cDNA reads for two donors, one aged 18 to 29 and the other aged 80 or older. General study outcomes and caveats: Donor CMV infection status was unknown, potentially confounding age-related changes in expanded clonotypes. A strong correlation was found between observed TCR beta diversity and the percentage of naive T cells measured by flow cytometry. Because profiling used bulk unsorted PBMCs, naive and antigen-experienced compartments could not be compared conclusively. Compared with the aged group, the long-lived group had more naive CD4+ T cells, fewer expanded clones and increased TCR diversity, suggesting age selection. As age increased, observed TCR beta diversity per million T cells dropped in a roughly linear way, and a significant reduction was already evident by age 40. Estimates of total diversity based on one million sequenced T cells were regarded as lower bounds and as underestimates.

The 40 or so donors, aged about 6 to 100 years, were systemically healthy Caucasian individuals from Russia. Approximately 10 milliliters of peripheral blood were collected from each donor into EDTA-treated Vacutainer tubes. Ficoll-Paque density-gradient centrifugation was used to isolate PBMCs, with at least 6.5 million per sample. Total RNA, at least 5 micrograms per sample, was extracted from PBMCs with Trizol reagent. For every donor, an aliquot of PBMCs went through flow cytometry to measure the percentages of naive CD45RAhigh/CD27high T cells. From its cysteine to its phenylalanine, the CDR3 spans 16 amino acids. Left in the record is the CDR3 DNA by itself, 48 bases read in frame from the first base. The germline V and J ends show losses of 5 bases and 3 bases respectively, and no gene match explains 10 bases of the junction. In the germline V gene, CDR1 corresponds to SGHVS and CDR2 to FNYEAQ.

This clonotype has just a few counts. What this receptor recognizes is not known. It has no much larger one-base neighbor in the sample; base qualities were not kept. The receptor library was made with 5' RACE. Reads for this sample came from an Illumina HiSeq 2500. A second PCR of roughly 7 to 12 cycles was run with a J-beta primer mix and a sample-barcoded 5' primer. Each TCR beta cDNA molecule received a unique molecular identifier from a template-switch 5' adaptor carrying 12 random nucleotides. Each sample yielded at least 3 million CDR3-containing paired-end reads. The Mint cDNA synthesis kit, primed by a TRBC-specific oligonucleotide, was used to synthesize first-strand cDNA from all RNA. All cDNA was treated with uracil-DNA glycosylase and then went through a first 18-cycle PCR with the universal primers M1SS and BC2_uni_R. For the original study's pipeline: For normalization, 1 million high-quality reads, each with a distinct molecular identifier, were randomly selected from each sample. Instead of being binned into consensus sequences, reads that shared molecular identifiers were thrown out. CDR3 identification, clonotype clustering and error correction used MiTCR with a Q25 quality threshold and the strictest error-elimination algorithm. A nonparametric unseen species model with Euler transformation was used to estimate lower-bound total TCR beta diversity. The public reads were reprocessed in TCRdb via fastp at Q25 and MiXCR, keeping in-frame beta chains. Rows with one shared CDR3 protein collapse into an entry with the most common genes and DNA. The V and J calls follow TCRdb's processing rather than the paper's. For this sample there are fewer than 700,000 distinct CDR3 sequences; over 40% appear just once. The ten largest clonotypes hold about 30% of the sample.

The sequence was collected from a man aged 80 or over in good health. The chain couples TRBV7-6 to TRBJ1-1, with 9 bases in between that match TRBD1. Input material: blood. At the DNA level, the sequence is TGTGCCAGCAGCCCCGGGACAGGGTCCGCGGACACTGAAGCTTTCTTT. Translated, this gives CASSPGTGSADTEAFF.